These T cell receptor beta chains were read from a single sample in a study of radiotherapy plus CTLA-4 blockade in lung cancer. The method was immunoSEQ multiplex PCR; TCRdb's version includes in-frame clones alone and lacks a portion of them. The table has some 67,000 clones, roughly 76% seen once. Sequencing used peripheral blood, obtained from a patient treated with radiotherapy plus ipilimumab. The receptors come from a human donor with non-small cell lung cancer whose response to radiotherapy plus ipilimumab could not be evaluated. Some clones in this sample may be carry-over from other donors' samples. Each CDR3 is given with its conserved first and last residue. The D gene is left open where the match is weak. Size values are once, few and many counts, or a class for expanded clones, and some rows have none.

TRBD1 | - | TRBJ1-1 | TRBV27 | CASSLSTGGSTEAFF | TGTGCCAGCAGTTTATCCACAGGGGGGTCCACTGAAGCTTTCTTT
- | - | TRBJ2-5 | TRBV5-1 | CASSWDTQETQYF | TGCGCCAGCAGTTGGGACACGCAAGAGACCCAGTACTTC
TRBD1 | - | TRBJ1-1 | TRBV14 | CASSQQTGGSSEAFF | TGTGCCAGCAGCCAACAGACAGGGGGCTCTTCTGAAGCTTTCTTT
- | - | TRBJ1-2 | TRBV6-6 | CASSYSTSKDYGYTF | TGTGCCAGCAGTTACTCGACTAGTAAGGACTATGGCTACACCTTC
TRBD1 | - | TRBJ2-7 | TRBV7-2 | CASSIRTGVIDEQYF | TGTGCCAGCAGCATACGGACAGGGGTTATTGACGAGCAGTACTTC
TRBD1 | few | TRBJ1-5 | TRBV19 | CASSPGQGVSTQPQHF | TGTGCCAGTAGTCCAGGACAGGGTGTCAGCACTCAGCCCCAGCATTTT
TRBD1 | few | TRBJ1-4 | TRBV5-4 | CASSDTGQGKGEKLFF | TGTGCCAGCAGCGATACGGGACAGGGGAAGGGGGAAAAACTGTTTTTT
- | - | TRBJ1-5 | TRBV19 | CASSIPAVHNQPQHF | TGTGCCAGTAGTATCCCCGCGGTGCACAATCAGCCCCAGCATTTT
TRBD1 | - | TRBJ2-3 | TRBV18 | CASSEDRRITDTQYF | TGTGCCAGCTCAGAGGACAGGCGAATTACAGATACGCAGTATTTT
TRBD2 | - | TRBJ2-7 | TRBV7-9 | CASSFGGNSYEQYF | TGTGCCAGCAGCTTCGGGGGGAATTCCTACGAGCAGTACTTC
- | - | TRBJ1-1 | TRBV4-2 | CASSQEYRVNTEAFF | TGTGCCAGCAGCCAAGAATACAGGGTGAACACTGAAGCTTTCTTT
- | once | TRBJ1-6 | TRBV28 | CASSFGLGVSLAPLHF | TGTGCCAGCAGTTTTGGGTTAGGGGTCTCACTGGCACCCCTCCACTTT
- | few | TRBJ1-4 | TRBV5-6 | CASSVGGEKLFF | TGTGCCAGCAGCGTCGGGGGTGAAAAACTGTTTTTT
- | few | TRBJ2-7 | TRBV28 | CASSWSSYEQYF | TGTGCCAGCAGTTGGAGCTCCTACGAGCAGTACTTC
- | - | TRBJ2-2 | TRBV29-1 | CSHRARGTGELFF | TGCAGCCATCGGGCACGGGGCACCGGGGAGCTGTTTTTT
TRBD2 | - | TRBJ2-1 | TRBV7-2 | CASSGGNGEQFF | TGTGCCAGTAGCGGGGGGAACGGTGAGCAGTTCTTC
- | - | TRBJ2-3 | TRBV5-4 | CASSLALGGGMRDTQYF | TGTGCCAGCAGCTTGGCGTTGGGGGGGGGCATGCGGGATACGCAGTATTTT
- | - | TRBJ1-1 | TRBV28 | CASSLEVTEAFF | TGTGCCAGCAGTTTAGAGGTAACTGAAGCTTTCTTT
- | few | TRBJ1-5 | TRBV19 | CASSIAGPAGNQPQHF | TGTGCCAGTAGTATAGCAGGGCCAGCCGGCAATCAGCCCCAGCATTTT
TRBD2 | - | TRBJ2-3 | TRBV28 | CASSLNGGGTIDTQYF | TGTGCCAGCAGTTTAAATGGGGGGGGAACGATAGATACGCAGTATTTT
TRBD2 | - | TRBJ2-5 | TRBV5-6 | CASSFTREGTQYF | TGTGCCAGCAGCTTTACCCGGGAGGGGACCCAGTACTTC
TRBD1 | - | TRBJ2-7 | TRBV18 | CASSLALGTGSVEQYF | TGTGCCAGCTCACTCGCCTTGGGGACAGGGTCGGTCGAGCAGTACTTC
TRBD1 | - | TRBJ1-3 | TRBV28 | CASSQDRGAGNTIYF | TGTGCCAGCAGCCAGGACAGGGGGGCTGGAAACACCATATATTTT
TRBD1 | - | TRBJ2-3 | TRBV5-1 | CASSLGGTVGIADTQYF | TGCGCCAGCAGCTTGGGTGGGACAGTCGGTATCGCAGATACGCAGTATTTT
TRBD1 | - | TRBJ1-1 | TRBV5-1 | CASSLGTGGSAFF | TGCGCCAGCAGCTTAGGGACAGGGGGAAGCGCTTTCTTT
- | - | TRBJ2-7 | TRBV7-8 | CASSPRRDSRPSSYEQYF | TGTGCCAGCAGCCCAAGGCGGGACAGTCGACCTAGCTCCTACGAGCAGTACTTC
TRBD1 | few | TRBJ1-4 | TRBV7-9 | CASRGQGGSNEKLFF | TGTGCCAGCAGGGGACAGGGGGGATCTAATGAAAAACTGTTTTTT
- | once | TRBJ2-1 | TRBV18 | CASSRRGGLDEQFF | TGTGCCAGCTCACGTCGCGGCGGACTTGATGAGCAGTTCTTC
TRBD1 | - | TRBJ1-2 | TRBV28 | CASTQGVSNYGYTF | TGTGCCAGCACCCAGGGGGTCTCCAACTATGGCTACACCTTC
- | - | TRBJ2-3 | TRBV7-6 | CASSLGGARMPTDTQYF | TGTGCCAGCAGCTTAGGTGGGGCGCGCATGCCCACAGATACGCAGTATTTT
TRBD2 | - | TRBJ2-6 | TRBV5-4 | CASRRGGGANVLTF | TGTGCCAGCAGACGGGGGGGTGGGGCCAACGTCCTGACTTTC
- | - | TRBJ2-7 | TRBV5-1 | CASSLAGSGTYEQYF | TGCGCCAGCAGCTTGGCTGGGTCCGGGACCTACGAGCAGTACTTC
TRBD1 | - | TRBJ1-1 | TRBV7-6 | CASSPQGGPEAFF | TGTGCCAGCAGCCCACAGGGGGGACCTGAAGCTTTCTTT
- | few | TRBJ1-5 | TRBV21-1 | CASSRDSDSNQPQHF | TGTGCCAGCAGCAGGGACAGCGATAGCAATCAGCCCCAGCATTTT
TRBD1 | - | TRBJ1-6 | TRBV4-1 | CASSHLYRGNNSPLHF | TGCGCCAGCAGCCACTTATACAGGGGAAATAATTCACCCCTCCACTTT
- | - | TRBJ2-1 | TRBV4-2 | CASSQDWPNEQFF | TGTGCCAGCAGCCAAGATTGGCCCAATGAGCAGTTCTTC
TRBD1 | - | TRBJ2-3 | TRBV18 | CASSPPVGQGPADTQYF | TGTGCCAGCTCACCACCGGTGGGACAGGGGCCTGCAGATACGCAGTATTTT
TRBD1 | - | TRBJ1-6 | TRBV5-6 | CASSLERPTGVYNSPLHF | TGTGCCAGCAGCTTAGAACGGCCGACAGGGGTGTATAATTCACCCCTCCACTTT
- | - | TRBJ2-2 | TRBV6-5 | CASRSRGNTGELFF | TGTGCCAGCAGGAGCCGGGGGAACACCGGGGAGCTGTTTTTT
- | - | TRBJ1-4 | TRBV28 | CASRTGGPQGLFF | TGTGCCAGCAGGACAGGTGGTCCCCAGGGGTTGTTTTTT
TRBD1 | - | TRBJ2-5 | TRBV15 | CATSGRRTGEETQYF | TGTGCCACCAGCGGACGCCGGACAGGGGAAGAGACCCAGTACTTC
- | - | TRBJ1-1 | TRBV19 | CASSIDALSGEAFF | TGTGCCAGTAGTATAGATGCGCTATCAGGCGAAGCTTTCTTT
- | - | TRBJ2-1 | TRBV2 | CASSTDIYNEQFF | TGTGCCAGCAGTACGGACATCTACAATGAGCAGTTCTTC
- | - | TRBJ2-1 | TRBV5-1 | CASSLAEGGSYNEQFF | TGCGCCAGCAGCTTGGCCGAAGGAGGCTCCTACAATGAGCAGTTCTTC
- | - | TRBJ2-2 | TRBV30 | CAWNSGAPPAGELFF | TGTGCCTGGAACTCTGGGGCACCACCGGCCGGGGAGCTGTTTTTT
TRBD1 | - | TRBJ1-4 | TRBV6-7 | CASSLGQDPSQNEKLFF | TGTGCCAGCAGTTTGGGACAGGATCCCTCTCAGAATGAAAAACTGTTTTTT
TRBD1 | - | TRBJ2-1 | TRBV19 | CASSSGTGGNEQFF | TGTGCCAGTAGTTCAGGGACAGGGGGGAATGAGCAGTTCTTC
- | - | TRBJ1-2 | TRBV7-2 | CASSLGRREGGYTF | TGTGCCAGCAGCTTAGGTCGACGGGAGGGTGGCTACACCTTC